This T cell receptor beta chain is drawn from a study of blood T cell repertoires in COVID-19. The CDR3 extends over 17 amino acids. Germline values: CDR1 SGDLS, CDR2 YYNGEE. The V end lost 0 bases, the J end lost 0 bases, and 12 bases lay between the germline ends. Here immunoSEQ multiplex PCR was the method, and the copy in TCRdb shows in-frame clones only, minus some. The data show roughly 50,000 clones, roughly 87% seen once. The genes are TRBV9 and TRBJ2-2, with unresolved D. The source material was peripheral blood. The sequence was obtained from a human donor with active COVID-19. The donor label of this sample is uncertain. The CDR3 DNA reads TGTGCCAGCAGCGTAGCTATCCGCGGAACGAACACCGGGGAGCTGTTTTTT. Protein: CASSVAIRGTNTGELFF.